This TCR beta chain was sequenced during a study of blood T cells in healthy people across ages. There are a few counts of this clonotype. There are 13 residues in the CDR3. Germline V lookup: CDR1 GTSNPN, CDR2 SVGIG (reference sequence). Trimming pared 2 bases from V and 1 base from J, leaving 8 bases between. Primed by a sample-barcoded 5' primer and a J-beta primer mix, a second PCR proceeded for about 6 to 12 cycles. TCRdb used MiXCR to reprocess the 5' RACE reads, holding one entry per CDR3 protein. This table holds 710,000 or so distinct CDR3 sequences, roughly 32% found once. The sample taken for sequencing was blood. The source is a woman of 80 years or more in good health. V is TRBV30 and J is TRBJ2-5; D remains unclear. CDR3 loop: CAWSRSLQETQYF. DNA for the CDR3: TGTGCCTGGAGTCGGAGTCTCCAAGAGACCCAGTACTTC.